These 31 T cell receptor beta chains came from one sample sequenced in a study of blood T cells in healthy people across ages. The authors ran a second PCR of 7 to 11 cycles using a sample-barcoded 5' primer and a J-beta primer mix. Using its own MiXCR run on the 5' RACE reads, TCRdb lists one record per CDR3 protein. Of 800,000 or so distinct CDR3 sequences in the sample, just under 25% are singletons; the top ten hold roughly 3.5%. These records were also assigned to another study, of T cells of mothers and their children.

The material sequenced was blood. Source of these receptors: a boy younger than 18 in good health.

This clonotype was seen repeatedly, ten times or more. J is TRBJ2-5 and V is TRBV7-6; tentatively, D is TRBD2 (6 bases). CDR3 length: 12 residues. Germline V CDR1 and CDR2: SGHVS, FNYEAQ. Between the trimmed V and J ends, which lost 5 bases and 5 bases, there was a span of 9 bases. As DNA, the CDR3 is TGTGCCAGCAGCCGGGCGGGGGAGACCCAGTACTTC. It yields the protein CASSRAGETQYF.

The chain has TRBV11-1 and TRBJ2-5, with D maybe TRBD1 (5 bases). This CDR3 spans 12 amino acids. Trimming removed 3 bases at V and 7 bases at J, with 9 bases between. CDR1 is SGHAT, CDR2 FQDESV, per germline (reference sequence). The CDR3 DNA follows: TGTGCCAGCAGCTTTACCCAGGGGACCCAGTACTTC. It specifies CASSFTQGTQYF.

This clonotype occurred a few times. The V call is TRBV4-3, the J call TRBJ2-1; TRBD2 matches at 8 bases. Germline V gene sequence: CDR1 LGHNA, CDR2 YSLEER. V was pared by 0 bases and J by 6 bases, with 7 bases of the junction left unmatched. This CDR3 is built from 16 residues. CDR3 bases: TGCGCCAGCAGCCAAGATTCCGCGGGGGGAGGCAATGAGCAGTTCTTC. Translated: CASSQDSAGGGNEQFF.

This rearrangement joins TRBV4-1 to TRBJ2-5, with D possibly called TRBD1 or TRBD2 (5 bases each). The CDR3 has 16 amino acids. With 0 bases removed from V and 4 bases from J, the gap between germline ends came to 15 bases. Germline lookup yields CDR1 MGHRA and CDR2 YSYEKL. CDR3 DNA: TGCGCCAGCAGCCAAGAAGAGGGGCCCGGGGCAGAGACCCAGTACTTC. Translated, it gives CASSQEEGPGAETQYF.

The chain combines TRBV9 with TRBJ2-5; 9 nucleotides align to TRBD2. The V and J ends lost 0 bases and 5 bases, in that order; junction bases with no gene match: 8. The CDR3 is 16 amino acids. The germline V gene encodes CDR1 SGDLS and CDR2 YYNGEE. This chain's CDR3 is CASSVEGSGGWETQYF. The CDR3 DNA follows: TGTGCCAGCAGCGTAGAAGGTAGCGGGGGTTGGGAGACCCAGTACTTC.

The table lists this clonotype with a few counts. V and J are TRBV6-2 or TRBV6-3 and TRBJ2-3; the match to TRBD2 covers 9 bases. This CDR3 is built from 15 residues. The trim removed 2 bases at V and 4 bases at J, leaving 4 bases unmatched. Germline assignment: CDR1 MNHEY and CDR2 SVGEGT. The CDR3: CASSYQTSGSDTQYF. The DNA of the CDR3 is TGTGCCAGCAGTTACCAGACTAGCGGCTCAGATACGCAGTATTTT.

In its sample, this clonotype was seen once. This chain uses TRBV12-3 or TRBV12-4 with TRBJ2-1, with D uncertain. This CDR3 has 13 residues. The germline V and J ends were trimmed by 6 bases and 7 bases, with 13 bases remaining between them. CDR3 DNA sequence: TGTGCCAGCAGAGGGCCGCTAGGTAATGAGCAGTTCTTC. It translates to CASRGPLGNEQFF.

This clonotype was found a few times. The chain uses TRBV4-1 and TRBJ2-7, with D possibly matching TRBD1 (6 bases). The CDR3 runs to 16 residues. Deletions cut 2 bases from V and 3 bases from J, with 17 bases between. Germline lookup yields CDR1 MGHRA and CDR2 YSYEKL. CDR3 nucleotide sequence: TGCGCCAGCAGCCAACAAATGGAGACAGGAGGCTACGAGCAGTACTTC. It codes for CASSQQMETGGYEQYF.

J is TRBJ2-5 and V is TRBV7-3; D not resolved. The DNA end is a closer match to TRBJ2-1, so the J assignment may be wrong. The CDR3 runs to 16 residues. Germline values: CDR1 SGHTA, CDR2 FQGTGA. The CDR3 reads CASSLTGGGNNNEQFF. Here the CDR3 DNA reads TGTGCCAGCAGCTTAACGGGCGGTGGGAATAACAATGAGCAGTTCTTC.

The CDR3 DNA reads as TGCAGCCTTGGGCTAGCGGGAGAAGAGGGTGGTTATGGAGAGACCCAGTACTTC. Its protein is CSLGLAGEEGGYGETQYF. V and J are TRBV29-1 and TRBJ2-5, with 10 bases matching TRBD2. J gave up 4 bases and V 8 bases, and 22 bases lay outside the gene matches. The CDR3 is 18 residues long. Germline loops: CDR1 SQVTM, CDR2 ANQGSEA.

This clonotype was observed a few times. The J gene is TRBJ1-1, the V gene TRBV5-1; TRBD1 aligns across 9 bases. V trimming: 4 bases; J trimming: 5 bases; junction bases outside the gene matches: 3. Germline V CDR1 and CDR2: SGHRS, YFSETQ. This CDR3 spans 13 amino acids. The CDR3 sequence is CASSNDRGTEAFF. The CDR3 DNA follows: TGCGCCAGCAGCAATGACAGGGGGACTGAAGCTTTCTTT.

CDR3 DNA: TGCGCCAGCAGCCCTACGGGTAGCGGGAACTATGAGCAGTTCTTC. Encoded protein: CASSPTGSGNYEQFF. The V call is TRBV5-1, the J call TRBJ2-1; 8 positions agree with TRBD2. Germline V gene data show CDR1 as SGHRS and CDR2 as YFSETQ. This CDR3 has 15 residues. V shed 4 bases and J 8 bases; nucleotides not matched to a gene: 11.

Many counts were recorded for this clonotype. This sequence joins TRBV27 and TRBJ2-7; possibly TRBD1 for D (5 bases). This CDR3 spans 16 amino acids. Per germline, CDR1 MNHEY and CDR2 SMNVEV (reference sequence). Trimming shortened V by 5 bases and J by 0 bases, and 17 bases separated the two germline ends. CDR3 protein: CASSPTRQLISYEQYF. CDR3 nucleotides: TGTGCCAGCAGTCCCACCCGACAGCTCATCTCCTACGAGCAGTACTTC.

This clonotype was observed a few times. The chain links TRBV20-1 to TRBJ1-5; D perhaps matches TRBD1 (5 bases). CDR1 is DFQATT, CDR2 SNEGSKA, per germline (reference sequence). The CDR3 runs 14 residues. V lost 5 bases, J lost 6 bases, and 17 bases lay in between. The CDR3 is CSAPFRGVGQPQHF. CDR3 nucleotide sequence: TGCAGTGCTCCGTTCCGGGGGGTCGGTCAGCCCCAGCATTTT.

This clonotype was counted a few times. V and J are TRBV11-2 and TRBJ2-2; possibly TRBD2 for D (7 bases). CDR3 length equals 22 residues. Germline V gene lookup returns CDR1 SGHAT and CDR2 FQNNGV. Trimming pared 6 bases from V and 1 base from J, leaving 33 bases between. CDR3 amino acids: CASRSLQMTSRRGGENTGELFF. Here the CDR3 DNA reads TGTGCCAGCAGGAGCCTTCAGATGACTAGCCGGAGGGGGGGCGAGAACACCGGGGAGCTGTTTTTT. The entire variable domain, with the rest obtained from reference TRBV11-2 and TRBJ2-2, is as follows: EAGVAQSPRYKIIEKRQSVAFWCNPISGHATLYWYQQILGQGPKLLIQFQNNGVVDDSQLPKDRFSAERLKGVDSTLKIQPAKLEDSAVYLCASRSLQMTSRRGGENTGELFFGEGSRLTVL.

The chain recombines TRBV20-1 with TRBJ1-1, with a tentative D call TRBD1 (6 bases). The CDR3 spans 16 residues. Looked up from germline, CDR1 is DFQATT and CDR2 is SNEGSKA (reference sequence). Trimming removed 0 bases from V and 0 bases from J, with 14 bases in between. The CDR3 reads CSARDKGGWVNTEAFF. CDR3 sequence (DNA): TGCAGTGCTAGAGATAAGGGGGGCTGGGTGAACACTGAAGCTTTCTTT.

The CDR3: CASSEGSSASYEQYF. CDR3 bases: TGTGCCAGCAGCGAGGGGTCTAGCGCTTCCTACGAGCAGTACTTC. This chain uses TRBV7-2 with TRBJ2-7; perhaps TRBD2 as D (6 bases). Trimming removed 5 bases from V and 1 base from J, with 15 bases in between. This CDR3 contains 15 residues. CDR1 and CDR2 from the germline V gene are SGHTA and FQGNSA.

V usage is TRBV3-1 and J usage is TRBJ2-5; tentative D call: TRBD1 (6 bases). The DNA matches TRBJ2-7 better at its end, which makes the J call doubtful. Germline V gene lookup returns CDR1 LGHDT and CDR2 YNNKEL (reference sequence). The CDR3 is 15 amino acids. In nucleotides, the CDR3 is TGTGCCAGCGGAACCGGGACACCAGGGATCTACGAGCAGTACTTC. Protein product: CASGTGTPGIYEQYF.

The chain has TRBV4-3 and TRBJ1-1; 7 bases are shared with TRBD1. The ends lost 0 bases at V and 1 base at J; junction bases unmatched: 8. Germline CDR1 and CDR2: LGHNA and YSLEER. The CDR3 contains 17 residues. CDR3 protein: CASSQEISGTENTEAFF. The CDR3 DNA follows: TGCGCCAGCAGCCAAGAGATCTCCGGGACAGAGAACACTGAAGCTTTCTTT.

The V call is TRBV7-9, the J call TRBJ2-5; the D is unclear. V dropped 6 bases and J dropped 4 bases, with 6 bases sitting between them. Germline V lookup: CDR1 SEHNR, CDR2 FQNEAQ (reference sequence). The CDR3 is made up of 11 amino acids. The CDR3 sequence: CASRKLETQYF. The CDR3 nucleotides read TGTGCCAGCAGGAAATTAGAGACCCAGTACTTC.

This clonotype has just a few counts. The chain is built from TRBV20-1 and TRBJ1-2, with no clear D. With 6 bases removed from V and 4 bases from J, the gap between germline ends came to 15 bases. Germline V CDR1 and CDR2: DFQATT, SNEGSKA (reference sequence). The length of the CDR3 is 13 residues. The CDR3 DNA reads as TGCAGTGCGCGCGGCGGGGTTGGCTATGGCTACACCTTC. It codes for CSARGGVGYGYTF.

The V and J genes are TRBV4-3 and TRBJ2-1, with D perhaps assigned TRBD1 or TRBD2 (5 bases each). Germline CDR1 reads LGHNA; CDR2 reads YSLEER. CDR3 size: 15 residues. The V and J ends lost 1 base and 2 bases respectively, with 9 bases between them. The CDR3 DNA follows: TGCGCCAGCAGCCAAGCTGGGGGTCCCTACAATGAGCAGTTCTTC. Translation gives CASSQAGGPYNEQFF.

The genes are TRBV4-3 and TRBJ2-7; a weak D match, TRBD1 (5 bases). Trimming pared 0 bases from V and 3 bases from J, leaving 9 bases between. Germline values: CDR1 LGHNA, CDR2 YSLEER. This CDR3 contains 14 residues. The CDR3 spells CASSQELQDYEQYF. The CDR3 DNA is TGCGCCAGCAGCCAAGAATTACAGGACTACGAGCAGTACTTC.

The chain combines TRBV4-3 with TRBJ1-6; D gene unclear. CDR3 size: 14 residues. The V end lost 0 bases, the J end lost 9 bases, and 9 bases lay between the germline ends. The germline V gene has CDR1 LGHNA and CDR2 YSLEER. Written as DNA, the CDR3 is TGCGCCAGCAGCCAAGATCTCGGGGTTTCACCCCTCCACTTT. Amino acids: CASSQDLGVSPLHF.

The rearrangement links TRBV7-2 to TRBJ2-4; D is undetermined. CDR1 is SGHTA, CDR2 FQGNSA, per germline. The CDR3 covers 15 residues. V lost 4 bases, J lost 0 bases, and 10 bases lay in between. In DNA, the CDR3 is TGTGCCAGCAGCTCAAGCGCTATAGCCAAAAACATTCAGTACTTC. This codes for CASSSSAIAKNIQYF.

This chain connects TRBV4-3 to TRBJ2-5, with 10 bases lining up with TRBD1. Germline V gene lookup returns CDR1 LGHNA and CDR2 YSLEER. This CDR3 comprises 18 residues. After removal of 6 bases from V and 1 base from J, the junction contained 14 bases not matched to a gene. CDR3 DNA sequence: TGCGCCAGCAGTCCCGTGGCTCAGGGACAGGGGATCCAAGAGACCCAGTACTTC. Protein: CASSPVAQGQGIQETQYF.

This clonotype was detected only a few times. The rearrangement links TRBV11-2 to TRBJ1-2; no definite D call. Trimming left V 4 bases short and J 0 bases short, with 9 bases between. This CDR3 is 14 amino acids long. Germline assignment: CDR1 SGHAT and CDR2 FQNNGV. The CDR3: CASSYAGSNYGYTF. DNA of the CDR3: TGTGCCAGCAGCTACGCCGGGTCTAACTATGGCTACACCTTC.

V usage is TRBV11-2 and J usage is TRBJ1-2, with a weak D call TRBD1 (6 bases). Trimming cost V 1 base and J 7 bases, with 19 bases left between them. The CDR3 loop spans 16 amino acids. Looked up from germline, CDR1 is SGHAT and CDR2 is FQNNGV. The CDR3 bases are TGTGCCAGCAGCTTAGCCAGTCTGGGGGCAATAGGTGGCTACACCTTC. Protein product: CASSLASLGAIGGYTF.

There are a few counts of this clonotype. V gene TRBV5-1 combines with J gene TRBJ1-6; D gene uncertain. Trimming shortened V by 0 bases and J by 0 bases, and 10 bases separated the two germline ends. CDR3 length: 17 amino acids. Germline V gene data show CDR1 as SGHRS and CDR2 as YFSETQ. The chain's CDR3 is CASSLGGASSYNSPLHF. The CDR3 bases are TGCGCCAGCAGCTTGGGGGGAGCGAGCTCCTATAATTCACCCCTCCACTTT.

A few counts support this clonotype. This chain joins TRBV5-1 and TRBJ2-7; D possibly corresponds to TRBD2 (6 bases). CDR3 length: 15 residues. Germline assignment: CDR1 SGHRS and CDR2 YFSETQ. V dropped 4 bases and J dropped 3 bases, with 17 bases sitting between them. CDR3 nucleotides: TGCGCCAGCAGCCCCACGTCCGGGAGCTACTACGAGCAGTACTTC. It is translated as CASSPTSGSYYEQYF. Filled out from reference TRBV5-1 and TRBJ2-7, the complete variable domain reads KAGVTQTPRYLIKTRGQQVTLSCSPISGHRSVSWYQQTPGQGLQFLFEYFSETQRNKGNFPGRFSGRQFSNSRSEMNVSTLELGDSALYLCASSPTSGSYYEQYFGPGTRLTVT.

Only a few counts were recorded for this clonotype. This chain joins TRBV27 and TRBJ2-5; TRBD1 is a possible D gene (5 bases). Germline loops: CDR1 MNHEY, CDR2 SMNVEV (reference sequence). V lost 4 bases and J 2 bases, leaving 8 bases between the germline ends. CDR3 length: 13 amino acids. CDR3 sequence: CASSSGWQETQYF. The CDR3 coding sequence is TGTGCCAGCAGTTCAGGGTGGCAAGAGACCCAGTACTTC.